The rows below give T cell receptor beta chains drawn from one sample of a study of T cell changes during pregnancy in multiple sclerosis. Measured with immunoSEQ multiplex PCR; TCRdb has only the in-frame clones, and not every one. The table has approximately 50,000 clones, approximately 94% seen once. Sequences were derived from CD4+ T cells from peripheral blood mononuclear cells, sampled in the third trimester of pregnancy. These receptors were collected from a female donor with multiple sclerosis, enrolled in a pregnancy study. Both conserved end residues are part of each CDR3.

v_call: TRBV5-1; j_call: TRBJ2-7; cdr3_aa: CASSLVPGGIPYEQYF
v_call: TRBV14; j_call: TRBJ1-3; cdr3_aa: CASSQQGISIYF
v_call: TRBV7-6; j_call: TRBJ2-3; cdr3_aa: CASSLGAGAGDTQYF
v_call: TRBV9; j_call: TRBJ2-7; cdr3_aa: CASSVGAGVSSYEQYF
v_call: TRBV19; j_call: TRBJ1-4; cdr3_aa: CASDRTGGVGANEKLFF
v_call: TRBV7-7; j_call: TRBJ2-5; cdr3_aa: CASSSGTRQETQYF
v_call: TRBV5-4; j_call: TRBJ1-3; cdr3_aa: CASSLRGRGNTIYF
v_call: TRBV19; j_call: TRBJ2-1; cdr3_aa: CASSITAVLGYNEQFF
v_call: TRBV5-4; j_call: TRBJ2-7; cdr3_aa: CASSLAGGLGEQYF
v_call: TRBV19; j_call: TRBJ1-1; cdr3_aa: CASSIRTGSRSTEAFF
v_call: TRBV6-5; j_call: TRBJ2-3; cdr3_aa: CASSYLGQRSTDTQYF
v_call: TRBV27; j_call: TRBJ2-4; cdr3_aa: CASRGGQGWNIQYF
v_call: TRBV30; j_call: TRBJ2-1; cdr3_aa: CAWRTSGGAREQFF
v_call: TRBV7-9; j_call: TRBJ2-7; cdr3_aa: CASSFPGTSEQYF
v_call: TRBV6-1; j_call: TRBJ2-7; cdr3_aa: CASSPSGVYEQYF
v_call: TRBV19; j_call: TRBJ1-2; cdr3_aa: CASSIRQGPRIVYTF
v_call: TRBV18; j_call: TRBJ1-4; cdr3_aa: CASSPPGQGYEKLFF
v_call: TRBV6-5; j_call: TRBJ1-1; cdr3_aa: CASSYAGRTEAFF